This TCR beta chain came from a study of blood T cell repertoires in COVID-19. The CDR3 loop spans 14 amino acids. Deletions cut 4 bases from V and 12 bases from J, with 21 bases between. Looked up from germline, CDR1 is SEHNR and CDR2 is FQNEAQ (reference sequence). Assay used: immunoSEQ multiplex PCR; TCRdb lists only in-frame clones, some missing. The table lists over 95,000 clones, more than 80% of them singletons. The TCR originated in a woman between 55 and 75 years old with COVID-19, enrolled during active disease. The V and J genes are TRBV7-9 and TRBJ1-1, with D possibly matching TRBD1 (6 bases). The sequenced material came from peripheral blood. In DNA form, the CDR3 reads TGTGCCAGCAGCTCGACAGGATTGAACACTCAAACTTTCTTT. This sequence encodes CASSSTGLNTQTFF. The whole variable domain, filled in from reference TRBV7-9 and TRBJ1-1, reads DTGVSQNPRHKITKRGQNVTFRCDPISEHNRLYWYRQTLGQGPEFLTYFQNEAQLEKSRLLSDRFSAERPKGSFSTLEIQRTEQGDSAMYLCASSSTGLNTQTFFGQGTRLTVV.